The text below deals with one T cell receptor beta chain. Antigen unknown. This entry is derived from a study of T cell responses to AZD1222 COVID-19 vaccine. The assay was immunoSEQ multiplex PCR, and TCRdb's table has in-frame clones only and misses some. Here the sample spans some 200,000 clones, roughly 91% being singletons. Notes on the study in general: Increases in Spike-specific TCR breadth and depth were seen after two AZD1222 doses. Just 5 or 6 AZD1222 recipients tested seropositive at baseline. Females outnumbered males among donors, who were mostly white British; clonal diversity was possibly underestimated.

The CDR3 spans 13 residues. V was cut by 5 bases and J by 1 base, with 8 bases left in between. CDR1 is SGHTA and CDR2 is FQGTGA in the germline V gene. This receptor was identified in an adult who received the AZD1222 COVID-19 vaccine. V and J are TRBV7-3 and TRBJ1-1; perhaps TRBD1 as D (5 bases). Sample: peripheral blood, taken 28 days after the second AZD1222 dose. CDR3 DNA: TGTGCCAGCAGCCGTACAGGGAACACTGAAGCTTTCTTT. It translates to CASSRTGNTEAFF.